Detailed here is one TCR beta chain. Its antigen remains unidentified. Through MiXCR, TCRdb re-clonotyped the PCR reads. Of 21,000 or so clones in the sample, roughly 14% were seen once. This sample is drawn from a study of metastatic and nonmetastatic thyroid tumors. Study overall: Repertoires from malignant and benign thyroid patients were compared across blood and tumor or nodule tissue.

Study conclusions and caveats: Relative to benign nodules, malignant thyroid tumors were reportedly characterized by significantly elevated TCR beta diversity in blood and tumor.

This CDR3 is built from 13 residues. The germline V gene has CDR1 SGHRS and CDR2 YFSETQ. Deletions cut 4 bases from V and 4 bases from J, with 10 bases between. All patients were treatment-naive before thyroid surgery. The specimen sequenced was blood. The clonotype comes from a female donor with papillary thyroid cancer or a benign thyroid nodule (not recorded which). Some clones in this sample may be carry-over from other donors' samples. The rearrangement links TRBV5-1 to TRBJ2-3, with D possibly matching TRBD1 (5 bases). CDR3 region: CASSLDRPDTQYF. As DNA, the CDR3 is TGCGCCAGCAGCCTTGACAGACCAGATACGCAGTATTTT.